The rows below give T cell receptor beta chains drawn from one sample of a study of OX40 agonist ivuxolimab in advanced cancers. Measured with immunoSEQ multiplex PCR; TCRdb has only the in-frame clones, and not every one. In the table there are 60,000 to 100,000 clones, approximately 95% of which are singletons. The sample was CD4+ or CD8+ T cells sorted from blood, taken in a trial of the OX40 agonist ivuxolimab. These receptors were collected from an adult with an advanced solid tumor such as melanoma, head and neck, liver or kidney cancer. Both conserved end residues are trimmed from each CDR3.

CDR3 protein	V gene	J gene
ASSFDPQGVDTEAF	TRBV7-6	TRBJ1-1
ASRSTGSYEQY	TRBV6-5	TRBJ2-7
ASSPHSGTIPETQY	TRBV11-2	TRBJ2-5
ASSPGTASYEQY	TRBV13	TRBJ2-7
ASSYRGNTEAF	TRBV6-5	TRBJ1-1
ASSLAVSQGPRRDEQY	TRBV5-1	TRBJ2-7
ASSFVGAGQETQY	TRBV5-6	TRBJ2-5
ASSQEGRGKDEQF	TRBV4-2	TRBJ2-1
ASSPGRGHTVYEQY	TRBV7-8	TRBJ2-7
ASSTTLGDRENTEAF	TRBV7-9	TRBJ1-1
ASSWGASKTEAF	TRBV28	TRBJ1-1
ASSQGDRELF	TRBV4-3	TRBJ2-2
ASSLNKYEQY	TRBV27	TRBJ2-7
ASSWGTGGGENEQY	TRBV27	TRBJ2-7
ASSDYLETQY	TRBV2	TRBJ2-5
ASSPGLAGKDEQF	TRBV6-5	TRBJ2-1
ASSLAGGTYNSPLH	TRBV7-2	TRBJ1-6
ASSQGVLEAF	TRBV14	TRBJ1-1
ASSPEEGLGGYT	TRBV4-3	TRBJ1-2
ASSESRGPSYEQY	TRBV10-1	TRBJ2-7
ASSPSHQWGYT	TRBV7-3	TRBJ1-2
ASSQEAGETYEQY	TRBV14	TRBJ2-7
ATSIFTGVGNQPQH	TRBV15	TRBJ1-5
ASSDRGASYEQY	TRBV2	TRBJ2-7
ASSQDRSGGRDEKLF	TRBV4-3	TRBJ1-4
ASASGTGTYEQY	TRBV2	TRBJ2-7
ASSYRQRNYGYT	TRBV5-8	TRBJ1-2
ASRARAPSTDTQY	TRBV6-1	TRBJ2-3
ASSLGTGEGAEAF	TRBV5-4	TRBJ1-1
ASSPYRDKIDGYT	TRBV27	TRBJ1-2
ASSEAGQGRQPQH	TRBV2	TRBJ1-5
ASSQDRQGGNQPQH	TRBV4-1	TRBJ1-5